A single sample gave rise to the 20 T cell receptor beta chains below, sequenced in a study of neurological immune-mediated disorders. TCRdb reprocessed the 5' RACE reads with MiXCR, giving one entry per CDR3 protein. This table has around 41,000 distinct CDR3 sequences, roughly 15% appearing once. Input material: CD4+ T cells from blood. These receptors were taken from a woman aged 60 to 75 with HTLV-1-associated myelopathy (HAM/TSP).

This clonotype was counted at least ten times. The chain combines TRBV18 with TRBJ1-2, with unresolved D. The CDR3 consists of 15 residues. Germline V gene lookup returns CDR1 KGHSH and CDR2 LQKENI. Between the trimmed V and J ends, which lost 2 bases and 3 bases, there was a span of 13 bases. CDR3 bases: TGTGCCAGCTCACCAGACCGATCACCATACTATGGCTACACCTTC. Translating gives CASSPDRSPYYGYTF.

The table lists this clonotype with many counts. The J gene is TRBJ1-1, the V gene TRBV7-9; a possible D gene is TRBD1 (6 bases). Germline-derived CDR1 and CDR2 are SEHNR and FQNEAQ (reference sequence). V lost 2 bases and J 5 bases, leaving 15 bases between the germline ends. This CDR3 has 15 amino acids. CDR3 in amino acids: CASSLLGGGGTEAFF. The CDR3 nucleotides read TGTGCCAGCAGCTTACTCGGAGGGGGGGGGACTGAAGCTTTCTTT.

Notes on this clonotype: One end of the junction does not line up with germline, which may come from a read error. The V and J genes are TRBV3-1 and TRBJ2-2; perhaps TRBD1 as D (5 bases). Germline V gene sequence: CDR1 LGHDT, CDR2 YNNKEL (reference sequence). This CDR3 has 17 residues. CDR3 sequence reads: CASSQDLRTYGTVELFF. CDR3 sequence (DNA): TGTGCCAGCAGCCAAGATCTAAGGACATATGGCACCGTGGAGCTGTTTTTT.

This clonotype was seen at least ten times. The genes are TRBV5-6 and TRBJ2-7; D possibly corresponds to TRBD1 (5 bases). Trimming removed 4 bases at V and 6 bases at J, with 17 bases between. The CDR3 runs to 14 residues. Germline-derived CDR1 and CDR2 are SGHDT and YYEEEE. The CDR3 sequence: CASSPVGRVIEQYF. CDR3 coding DNA: TGTGCCAGCAGCCCCGTGGGCAGGGTGATCGAGCAGTACTTC.

In regard to this clonotype: This may come from a read error, since a much larger clone is one base off. This chain connects TRBV5-1 to TRBJ2-2, with TRBD1 matching over 10 bases. J gave up 0 bases and V 6 bases, and 5 bases lay outside the gene matches. CDR1 is SGHRS and CDR2 is YFSETQ in the germline V gene. There are 16 residues in the CDR3. CDR3 sequence: CASIPGQGTNTGELFF. Written as DNA, the CDR3 is TGCGCCAGCATTCCGGGACAGGGGACGAACACCGGGGAGCTGTTTTTT.

This clonotype appeared many times. The chain recombines TRBV10-3 with TRBJ1-1, with 7 bases lining up with TRBD1. Per germline, CDR1 ENHRY and CDR2 SYGVKD. Trimming took 2 bases from V and 4 from J; bases not matched to a gene: 4. This CDR3 contains 14 residues. CDR3 region: CAISEMTGPTEAFF. The CDR3 nucleotides are TGTGCCATCAGTGAGATGACAGGGCCCACTGAAGCTTTCTTT.

There are many counts of this clonotype. This chain uses TRBV20-1 with TRBJ2-3; D perhaps matches TRBD2 (7 bases). Trimming left V 0 bases short and J 2 bases short, with 21 bases between. CDR3 length equals 18 residues. Germline CDR1 DFQATT, CDR2 SNEGSKA (reference sequence). The CDR3 sequence: CSARDLGGGTGITDTQYF. CDR3 DNA: TGCAGTGCTAGAGATTTAGGGGGGGGTACTGGTATCACAGATACGCAGTATTTT.

The sample holds a few counts of this clonotype. The chain employs TRBV20-1 and TRBJ2-7; 8 positions match TRBD2. The V segment lost 1 base and the J segment 0 bases; nucleotides outside the gene matches: 5. Looked up from germline, CDR1 is DFQATT and CDR2 is SNEGSKA (reference sequence). The CDR3 totals 15 residues. CDR3 sequence: CSARGAGGLSYEQYF. CDR3 in DNA: TGCAGTGCTAGAGGGGCGGGAGGTCTCTCCTACGAGCAGTACTTC.

This clonotype was counted at least ten times. The chain links TRBV6-1 to TRBJ1-1, with 8 bases lining up with TRBD1. The CDR3 has 15 residues. Germline V gene data show CDR1 as MNHNS and CDR2 as SASEGT. With V trimmed by 8 bases and J by 6 bases, 14 bases remained unmatched. The CDR3 coding sequence is TGTGCCAGCTGGGGGCCACAGGGGGAGCATTCTGAAGCTTTCTTT. Translated, it gives CASWGPQGEHSEAFF.

In this sample, this clonotype turned up many times. This sequence joins TRBV5-6 and TRBJ2-4; 9 nucleotides match TRBD1. Germline V gene lookup returns CDR1 SGHDT and CDR2 YYEEEE. The CDR3 totals 16 residues. The J segment lost 5 bases and the V segment lost 4 bases, leaving 10 bases of the junction unmatched. As DNA, the CDR3 is TGTGCCAGCAGCCGGGGTTACAGGGGGCGAGAAAACATTCAGTACTTC. Amino acid sequence: CASSRGYRGRENIQYF.

Turning to this clonotype: Germline and junction disagree at one end, which may indicate a read error. The gene calls are TRBV12-3 or TRBV12-4 and TRBJ2-2, with TRBD2 matching over 8 bases. There are 15 residues in the CDR3. Here the CDR3 reads CTSRGSGGSSGERFF. The CDR3 DNA follows: TGTACCAGCCGCGGGAGCGGGGGCTCCAGCGGGGAGCGGTTTTTT.

Many counts were recorded for this clonotype. The chain carries TRBV7-9 and TRBJ2-3; 9 bases match TRBD2. This CDR3 spans 18 amino acids. V lost 5 bases, J lost 7 bases, and 19 bases stayed unmatched. From germline, CDR1 is SEHNR and CDR2 FQNEAQ (reference sequence). CDR3 in amino acids: CASSPRPGERGELNTQYF. The CDR3 DNA is TGTGCCAGCAGCCCCCGACCAGGGGAGCGGGGGGAACTTAATACGCAGTATTTT.

This clonotype was detected only once. Given a much more abundant clone one base away, this may be a read error. The V call is TRBV2, the J call TRBJ1-1, with D uncertain. The V end lost 10 bases, the J end lost 1 base, and 22 bases lay between the germline ends. The CDR3 runs to 16 residues. The V gene's germline CDR1 is SNHLY and CDR2 FYNNEI. DNA for the CDR3: TGTGCCACCTTGGTACCCAACCACGGCGGGAACACTGAAGCTTTCTTT. Translation gives CATLVPNHGGNTEAFF.

Many counts were recorded for this clonotype. The chain couples TRBV5-1 to TRBJ1-2; D gene unclear. V was pared by 4 bases and J by 8 bases, with 18 bases between. In germline, CDR1 is SGHRS, CDR2 YFSETQ. CDR3 length: 14 residues. CDR3 residues: CASSPDGYLAGYTF. CDR3 DNA sequence: TGCGCCAGCAGCCCGGACGGATACCTGGCCGGCTACACCTTC.

In this sample, this clonotype turned up many times. This rearrangement joins TRBV5-1 to TRBJ2-2; D possibly corresponds to TRBD1 (7 bases). CDR1 and CDR2 (germline): SGHRS, YFSETQ. With 0 bases removed from V and 5 bases from J, the gap between germline ends came to 11 bases. The CDR3 totals 15 residues. The CDR3 region has the DNA TGCGCCAGCAGCTTGGACAGGGGAGGTACCGGGGAGCTGTTTTTT. Amino acids: CASSLDRGGTGELFF.

This clonotype was detected ten times or more. DNA of the CDR3: TGTGCCAGCAGTTACTGGACGACAGGGTCCTACGAGCAGTACTTC. This codes for CASSYWTTGSYEQYF. The gene calls are TRBV6-5 and TRBJ2-7; 7 nucleotides line up with TRBD1. The junction had 4 bases not matched to a gene; V was cut back by 1 base and J by 1 base. The CDR3 runs 15 residues. From germline, CDR1 is MNHEY and CDR2 SVGAGI.

In this sample, this clonotype turned up many times. The chain has TRBV20-1 and TRBJ2-1; D is ambiguous. Trimming took 2 bases from V and 2 from J, leaving 13 bases between them. The CDR3 runs 15 residues. From germline, CDR1 is DFQATT and CDR2 SNEGSKA (reference sequence). CDR3 residues: CSARNSGRTYNEQFF. CDR3 in DNA: TGCAGTGCTAGAAACTCGGGCAGAACCTACAATGAGCAGTTCTTC.

This clonotype was seen repeatedly, ten times or more. This sequence may be a read error, since a much larger clone differs from it by one base. This chain joins TRBV7-6 and TRBJ2-2; D ambiguous. This CDR3 contains 13 residues. Germline V lookup: CDR1 SGHVS, CDR2 FNYEAQ. DNA of the CDR3: TGTGTCAGCAGCCGTACGAACACCGGGGAGCTGTTTTTT. Protein sequence: CVSSRTNTGELFF. Full variable domain (remainder filled in from reference TRBV7-6 and TRBJ2-2): GAGVSQSPRYKVTKRGQDVALRCDPISGHVSLYWYRQALGQGPEFLTYFNYEAQQDKSGLPNDRFSAERPEGSISTLTIQRTEQRDSAMYRCVSSRTNTGELFFGEGSRLTVL.

This clonotype was found many times. The chain recombines TRBV20-1 with TRBJ1-4; 8 bases are a match to TRBD1. CDR3 length equals 15 residues. From germline, CDR1 is DFQATT and CDR2 SNEGSKA (reference sequence). Germline trimming cut 1 base from V and 7 bases from J; bases unmatched to any gene: 8. CDR3 in amino acids: CSARAGGMLVEKLFF. The CDR3 coding sequence is TGCAGTGCTAGAGCAGGGGGCATGTTGGTTGAAAAACTGTTTTTT.

This clonotype showed up many times. The chain recombines TRBV9 with TRBJ1-5; D possibly corresponds to TRBD1 (5 bases). This CDR3 has 17 residues. V lost 7 bases, J lost 0 bases, and 20 bases lay in between. Germline V gives CDR1 SGDLS, CDR2 YYNGEE. The CDR3 is CASQRETEGNSNQPQHF. CDR3 DNA: TGTGCCAGCCAACGAGAGACAGAGGGGAATAGCAATCAGCCCCAGCATTTT. The full variable domain, in which reference TRBV9 and TRBJ1-5 provide the parts outside the CDR3, is DSGVTQTPKHLITATGQRVTLRCSPRSGDLSVYWYQQSLDQGLQFLIQYYNGEERAKGNILERFSAQQFPDLHSELNLSSLELGDSALYFCASQRETEGNSNQPQHFGDGTRLSIL.